One and the same sample provided the 20 T cell receptor beta chains below, sequenced in a study of T cell responses to AZD1222 COVID-19 vaccine. Here immunoSEQ multiplex PCR was the method, and the copy in TCRdb shows in-frame clones only, minus some. The sample contains some 190,000 clones, approximately 94% of which appear only once. The material sequenced was peripheral blood, taken 28 days after the second dose of the MenACWY control vaccine. These receptors were collected from an adult who received the MenACWY meningococcal vaccine as a control.

This clone was observed a few times. The chain employs TRBV28 and TRBJ1-4; D remains unclear. V was trimmed by 5 bases and J by 0 bases, leaving 7 bases between them. Germline CDR1 and CDR2: MDHEN and SYDVKM. CDR3 length: 14 amino acids. DNA of the CDR3: TGTGCCAGCAGTCGGATTGCAACTAATGAAAAACTGTTTTTT. It yields the protein CASSRIATNEKLFF.

The V and J genes are TRBV4-1 and TRBJ2-2; perhaps TRBD2 as D (6 bases). Germline V gene lookup returns CDR1 MGHRA and CDR2 YSYEKL. V dropped 1 base and J dropped 5 bases, with 14 bases sitting between them. The CDR3 totals 16 residues. CDR3 amino acids: CASSQVEGASTGELFF. In DNA form, the CDR3 reads TGCGCCAGCAGCCAAGTGGAGGGAGCATCTACCGGGGAGCTGTTTTTT.

This chain's CDR3 is CASSAHARTGGMSQPQHF. The CDR3 nucleotides are TGTGCCAGCAGTGCCCACGCCCGGACAGGGGGGATGAGTCAGCCCCAGCATTTT. The chain carries TRBV28 and TRBJ1-5; TRBD1 matches at 10 bases. Trimming removed 5 bases from V and 6 bases from J; junction bases left unmatched: 16. This CDR3 contains 18 residues. In germline, CDR1 is MDHEN, CDR2 SYDVKM.

V is TRBV19 and J is TRBJ1-1; 8 bases map to TRBD1. V shed 6 bases, J shed 4 bases, and the junction held 4 bases outside the gene matches. The CDR3 contains 13 residues. The germline gives CDR1 LNHDA, CDR2 SQIVND (reference sequence). The CDR3: CASSYRGGTEAFF. In DNA form, the CDR3 reads TGTGCCAGTAGCTACAGGGGGGGCACTGAAGCTTTCTTT.

The J gene is TRBJ2-3, the V gene TRBV19; the match to TRBD1 covers 10 bases. Losses at the gene ends were 5 bases for V and 1 base for J; bases not matched to a gene: 3. Germline CDR1 reads LNHDA; CDR2 reads SQIVND (reference sequence). The CDR3 is 15 amino acids. CDR3 sequence reads: CASSGTGARTDTQYF. The DNA of the CDR3 is TGTGCCAGTAGTGGGACAGGGGCACGCACAGATACGCAGTATTTT.

This chain joins TRBV19 and TRBJ1-5; 7 nucleotides align to TRBD1. Germline CDR1 is LNHDA and CDR2 is SQIVND (reference sequence). The CDR3 spans 14 residues. V gave up 7 bases and J gave up 10 bases; unmatched junction bases: 13. CDR3 sequence: CASIGTGTAGPQHF. The CDR3, as DNA: TGTGCCAGTATTGGGACCGGGACAGCGGGCCCCCAGCATTTT.

This chain connects TRBV18 to TRBJ2-7; 9 bases match TRBD2. Germline CDR1 reads KGHSH; CDR2 reads LQKENI. The CDR3 is 13 residues long. Unmatched junction bases numbered 1, after V lost 3 bases and J lost 4 bases. The CDR3 DNA sequence: TGTGCCAGCTCACCGAGCGGGGGGTACGAGCAGTACTTC. Its protein product is CASSPSGGYEQYF.

To note about this clone: One end of the junction varies from germline; a read error may be responsible. The chain uses TRBV6-2 or TRBV6-3 and TRBJ1-3; the D gene is possibly TRBD1 (6 bases). CDR3 length equals 13 residues. Germline CDR1 and CDR2: MNHEY and SVGEGT. CDR3 in DNA: TGTGCCAGCAGTTACTCGTTAACAGGGAGTTCCAATTTT. Protein sequence: CASSYSLTGSSNF.

The sample holds one count of this clone. The chain has TRBV7-9 and TRBJ1-1; D not resolved. The germline gives CDR1 SEHNR, CDR2 FQNEAQ (reference sequence). CDR3 length: 14 residues. V was trimmed by 5 bases and J by 0 bases, leaving 10 bases between them. The CDR3 DNA follows: TGTGCCAGCAGCGTACCTAGGGTGAACACTGAAGCTTTCTTT. As protein: CASSVPRVNTEAFF.

J is TRBJ2-1 and V is TRBV11-1; TRBD1 agrees at 7 bases. This CDR3 is 14 amino acids long. Trimming removed 5 bases from V and 1 base from J; junction bases left unmatched: 2. In germline, CDR1 is SGHAT, CDR2 FQDESV (reference sequence). DNA for the CDR3: TGTGCCAGCAGCAACAGGGGTTCCTACAATGAGCAGTTCTTC. Amino acid sequence: CASSNRGSYNEQFF. Supplemented by reference TRBV11-1 and TRBJ2-1, the full variable domain reads EAEVAQSPRYKITEKSQAVAFWCDPISGHATLYWYRQILGQGPELLVQFQDESVVDDSQLPKDRFSAERLKGVDSTLKIQPAELGDSAMYLCASSNRGSYNEQFFGPGTRLTVL.

The chain joins TRBV21-1 to TRBJ2-5; the table calls TRBD2, which could not be checked here. TRBV21-1 represents a pseudogene. This CDR3 is built from 19 residues. DNA for the CDR3: TGTGCCAGCAGCAAAGTCGGACTAGCGGGGGGGCCTGACATAGAGACCCAGTACTTC. It codes for CASSKVGLAGGPDIETQYF.

The rearrangement links TRBV30 to TRBJ1-3, with a tentative D call TRBD1 (5 bases). V shed 3 bases and J shed 0 bases, with 12 bases lying between them. Germline lookup yields CDR1 GTSNPN and CDR2 SVGIG (reference sequence). This CDR3 spans 15 amino acids. The CDR3 DNA follows: TGTGCCTGGAGGGGGCAGGGACTCTCTGGAAACACCATATATTTT. Translation: CAWRGQGLSGNTIYF.

The chain is built from TRBV14 and TRBJ2-7; TRBD1 matches at 7 bases. The CDR3 totals 17 residues. V was pared by 6 bases and J by 3 bases, with 17 bases of the junction left unmatched. Germline values: CDR1 SGHDN, CDR2 FVKESK. CDR3 loop: CASRLGVVRTGLYEQYF. CDR3 sequence (DNA): TGTGCCAGCAGATTAGGTGTTGTCCGGACAGGTCTCTACGAGCAGTACTTC.

The gene calls are TRBV3-1 (or the pseudogene TRBV3-2) and TRBJ1-2; D is perhaps TRBD1 (6 bases). Trimming removed 2 bases from V and 0 bases from J, with 13 bases in between. This CDR3 contains 16 residues. Germline lookup yields CDR1 LGHDT and CDR2 YNNKEL (reference sequence). DNA for the CDR3: TGTGCCAGCAGCCAATCGAACAGGGCTGCTAACTATGGCTACACCTTC. This encodes CASSQSNRAANYGYTF.

The V and J genes are TRBV3-1 (or the pseudogene TRBV3-2) and TRBJ2-3; 9 nucleotides agree with TRBD2. Germline CDR1 and CDR2: LGHDT and YNNKEL (reference sequence). CDR3 length: 13 amino acids. After removal of 6 bases from V and 4 bases from J, the junction contained 2 bases not matched to a gene. The CDR3 bases are TGTGCCAGCAGGGGACTAGCACCAGATACGCAGTATTTT. Amino acid sequence: CASRGLAPDTQYF.

This clone was recorded once. V usage is TRBV6-5 and J usage is TRBJ1-2; tentative D call: TRBD1 (5 bases). Germline-derived CDR1 and CDR2 are MNHEY and SVGAGI. Deletions cut 2 bases from V and 0 bases from J, with 10 bases between. The CDR3 spans 15 residues. The chain's CDR3 is CASSYPGVSNYGYTF. CDR3 in DNA: TGTGCCAGCAGTTACCCGGGGGTCTCTAACTATGGCTACACCTTC.

V and J are TRBV28 and TRBJ2-5, with a weak D call TRBD1 (6 bases). CDR1 is MDHEN and CDR2 is SYDVKM in the germline V gene. Between the trimmed V and J ends, which lost 8 bases and 5 bases, there was a span of 21 bases. CDR3 length: 15 amino acids. The CDR3 sequence: CASATITTGLETQYF. The CDR3 DNA reads TGTGCCAGCGCTACAATCACTACAGGGTTGGAGACCCAGTACTTC.

The table lists this clone with a few counts. J is TRBJ1-1 and V is TRBV19; maybe TRBD1 (6 bases). Germline V gene lookup returns CDR1 LNHDA and CDR2 SQIVND (reference sequence). Trimming took 6 bases from V and 0 from J, leaving 8 bases between them. The CDR3 is made up of 13 amino acids. The CDR3 spells CASRTGLNTEAFF. The CDR3 DNA sequence: TGTGCCAGTAGAACAGGGTTGAACACTGAAGCTTTCTTT.

The gene calls are TRBV18 and TRBJ2-4, with 9 positions matching TRBD1. Germline CDR1 and CDR2: KGHSH and LQKENI. This CDR3 is 14 amino acids long. V was clipped by 4 bases and J by 4 bases; unmatched bases: 2. The CDR3 sequence: CASSQDRGKNIQYF. The DNA for the CDR3 is TGTGCCAGCTCACAGGACAGGGGAAAAAACATTCAGTACTTC.

The chain employs TRBV4-3 and TRBJ2-7; no reliable D call. The CDR3 totals 13 residues. Per germline, CDR1 LGHNA and CDR2 YSLEER. Trimming took off 3 bases at V and 2 bases at J, with 8 bases between the two ends. The CDR3 sequence: CASSQRPAYEQYF. CDR3 DNA: TGCGCCAGCAGCCAGAGACCCGCCTACGAGCAGTACTTC.